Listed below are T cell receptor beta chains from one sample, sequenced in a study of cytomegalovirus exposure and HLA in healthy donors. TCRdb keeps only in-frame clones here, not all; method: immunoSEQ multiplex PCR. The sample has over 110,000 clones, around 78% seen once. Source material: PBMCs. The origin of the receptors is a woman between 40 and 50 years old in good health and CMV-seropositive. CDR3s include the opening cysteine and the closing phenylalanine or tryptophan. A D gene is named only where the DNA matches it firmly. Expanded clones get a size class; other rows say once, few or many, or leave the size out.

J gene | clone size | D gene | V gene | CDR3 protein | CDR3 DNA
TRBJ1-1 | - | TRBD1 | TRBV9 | CASSVGQGGNTEAFF | TGTGCCAGCAGCGTGGGACAGGGTGGGAACACTGAAGCTTTCTTT
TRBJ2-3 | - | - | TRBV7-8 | CASSLERVRDTQYF | TGTGCCAGCAGCTTAGAAAGAGTACGGGATACGCAGTATTTT
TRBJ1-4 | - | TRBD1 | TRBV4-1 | CASSRKDRGGEKLFF | TGCGCCAGCAGCCGAAAGGACAGGGGAGGTGAAAAACTGTTTTTT
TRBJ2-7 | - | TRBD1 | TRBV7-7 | CASSLRQGAAYEQYF | TGTGCTAGCAGCTTAAGACAGGGCGCAGCCTACGAGCAGTACTTC
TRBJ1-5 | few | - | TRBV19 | CASSIPGRGSQPQHF | TGTGCCAGTAGTATCCCAGGGCGAGGATCTCAGCCCCAGCATTTT
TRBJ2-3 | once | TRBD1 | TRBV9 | CASSTEWTGLDTQYF | TGTGCCAGCAGCACGGAGTGGACAGGATTGGATACGCAGTATTTT
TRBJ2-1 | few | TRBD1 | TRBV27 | CASKWEQGAGEQFF | TGTGCCAGCAAATGGGAGCAGGGGGCAGGTGAGCAGTTCTTC
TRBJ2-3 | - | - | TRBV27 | CASSPPTGTDTQYF | TGTGCCAGCAGTCCACCCACTGGCACAGATACGCAGTATTTT
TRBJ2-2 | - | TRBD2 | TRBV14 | CASSLRLAGGSANTGELFF | TGTGCCAGCAGCCTTAGGTTAGCGGGAGGATCCGCGAACACCGGGGAGCTGTTTTTT
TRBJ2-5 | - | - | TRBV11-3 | CASRGGGWVGETQYF | TGTGCCAGCAGGGGAGGAGGGTGGGTTGGAGAGACCCAGTACTTC
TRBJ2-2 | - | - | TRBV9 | CASSAPRERVMTGELFF | TGTGCCAGCAGCGCCCCGAGGGAGCGGGTCATGACCGGGGAGCTGTTTTTT
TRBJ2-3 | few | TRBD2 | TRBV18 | CASSPTKGLAGGAADTQYF | TGTGCCAGCTCACCAACAAAGGGACTAGCGGGAGGTGCAGCAGATACGCAGTATTTT
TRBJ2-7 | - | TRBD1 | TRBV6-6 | CASSSGDRRYEQYF | TGTGCCAGCAGTTCCGGGGACAGACGATACGAGCAGTACTTC
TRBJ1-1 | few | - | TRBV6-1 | CASSAGRGSMNTEAFF | TGTGCCAGCAGTGCGGGGAGGGGATCTATGAACACTGAAGCTTTCTTT
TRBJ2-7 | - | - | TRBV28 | CASNLGQPYEQYF | TGTGCCAGCAATCTGGGGCAGCCCTACGAGCAGTACTTC
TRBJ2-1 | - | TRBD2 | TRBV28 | CASSLLRWREGSYNEQFF | TGTGCCAGCAGTTTACTCCGCTGGCGGGAGGGCAGCTACAATGAGCAGTTCTTC
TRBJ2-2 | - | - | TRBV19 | CASMPVRVGTGELFF | TGTGCCAGTATGCCAGTCAGGGTGGGCACCGGGGAGCTGTTTTTT
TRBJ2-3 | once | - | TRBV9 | CASSVDLGGTQYF | TGTGCCAGCAGCGTAGATTTGGGGGGTACGCAGTATTTT
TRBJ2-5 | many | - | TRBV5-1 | CASSLAFRGTQYF | TGCGCCAGCAGCTTGGCCTTCCGGGGGACCCAGTACTTC
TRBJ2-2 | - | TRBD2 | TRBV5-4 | CASSPRTSGYTGELFF | TGTGCCAGCAGTCCCCGGACTAGCGGGTATACCGGGGAGCTGTTTTTT
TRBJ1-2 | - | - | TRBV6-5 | CASSGEGALRGYTF | TGTGCCAGCTCTGGGGAAGGGGCGCTTCGGGGCTACACCTTC
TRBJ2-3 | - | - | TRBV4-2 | CASSPPGEGSSDTQYF | TGTGCCAGCAGCCCCCCCGGGGAAGGGAGCTCAGATACGCAGTATTTT
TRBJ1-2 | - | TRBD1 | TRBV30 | CAWRPDRDYGYTF | TGTGCCTGGAGGCCCGACAGGGATTATGGCTACACCTTC
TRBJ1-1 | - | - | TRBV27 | CASSLFPQAGTEAFF | TGTGCCAGCAGTTTATTCCCCCAGGCGGGCACTGAAGCTTTCTTT
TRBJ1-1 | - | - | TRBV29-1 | CSVEGGRNTEAFF | TGCAGCGTTGAGGGGGGAAGGAACACTGAAGCTTTCTTT
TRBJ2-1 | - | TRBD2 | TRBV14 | CASSPPKFQAGVLNEQFF | TGTGCCAGCAGCCCCCCGAAGTTTCAAGCGGGAGTTTTAAATGAGCAGTTCTTC
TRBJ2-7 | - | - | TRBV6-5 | CASSPSTGSIPEQYF | TGTGCCAGCAGTCCTTCCACGGGGAGTATCCCCGAGCAGTACTTC
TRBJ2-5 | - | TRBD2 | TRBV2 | CASGLEVQETQYF | TGTGCCAGCGGACTAGAAGTGCAAGAGACCCAGTACTTC
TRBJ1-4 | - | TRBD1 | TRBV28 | CASSKPGGAQREKLFF | TGTGCCAGCAGCAAACCAGGGGGCGCGCAGCGGGAAAAACTGTTTTTT
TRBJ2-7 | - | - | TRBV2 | CASSSPGSFSYEQYF | TGTGCCAGCAGTAGTCCCGGGTCCTTCTCCTACGAGCAGTACTTC
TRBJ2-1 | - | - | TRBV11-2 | CASSLDQLTERFF | TGTGCCAGCAGCTTAGACCAACTAACTGAACGGTTCTTC
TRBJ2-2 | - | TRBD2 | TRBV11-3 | CASSLDQGGTRTTGELFF | TGTGCCAGCAGCTTAGATCAAGGGGGGACTAGAACTACCGGGGAGCTGTTTTTT
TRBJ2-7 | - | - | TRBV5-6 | CASSFLDSYEQYF | TGTGCCAGCAGCTTTTTAGACAGTTACGAGCAGTACTTC
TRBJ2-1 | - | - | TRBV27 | CASSLLDERDEQFF | TGTGCCAGCAGTTTACTAGACGAAAGAGATGAGCAGTTCTTC
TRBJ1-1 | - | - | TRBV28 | CASSLEGWGAFF | TGTGCCAGCAGTTTAGAGGGTTGGGGAGCTTTCTTT